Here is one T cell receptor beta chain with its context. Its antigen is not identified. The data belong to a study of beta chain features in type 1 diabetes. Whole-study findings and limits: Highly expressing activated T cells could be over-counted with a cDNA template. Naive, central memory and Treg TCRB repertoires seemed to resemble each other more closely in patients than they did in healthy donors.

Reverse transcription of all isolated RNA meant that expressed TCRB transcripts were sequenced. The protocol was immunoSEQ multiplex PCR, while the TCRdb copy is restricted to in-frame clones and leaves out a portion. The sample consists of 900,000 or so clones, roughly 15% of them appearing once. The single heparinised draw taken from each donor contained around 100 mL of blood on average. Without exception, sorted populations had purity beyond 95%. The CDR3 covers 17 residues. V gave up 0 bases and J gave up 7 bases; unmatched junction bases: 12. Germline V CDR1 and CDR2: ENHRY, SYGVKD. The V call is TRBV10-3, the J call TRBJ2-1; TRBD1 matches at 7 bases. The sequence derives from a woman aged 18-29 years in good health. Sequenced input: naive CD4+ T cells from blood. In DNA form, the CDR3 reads TGTGCCATCAGTGAGTCGAAAGGGACAGTCTTTCAGAATGAGCAGTTCTTC. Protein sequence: CAISESKGTVFQNEQFF.